Described below is a single T cell receptor (beta chain) sequence and its context. What it binds is not known. Repeated repertoire sampling spanned the course of chemoradiotherapy. This sample was taken from a study of chemoradiotherapy in HPV16-positive cancers. Study-wide background: Two HPV16-positive patients' cells yielded candidate HPV-specific clones and common motifs. General study results and limits: Candidate HPV-specific clones and E7-related TCR motifs grew in tumor during treatment. Only a couple of HPV16-positive patients supplied the functional HPV-specificity definition.

Clones were read by immunoSEQ multiplex PCR, and TCRdb kept only the in-frame ones, dropping some. The sample has just under 40,000 clones, 65% to 80% seen once; the top ten hold about 5%. This specimen was blood, taken from a patient who underwent chemoradiotherapy. This receptor was obtained from a human donor with HPV-associated anogenital cancer.

The CDR3 sequence: CASSLGEGVLRTEAFF. In DNA, the CDR3 is TGTGCCAGCAGCTTAGGGGAGGGGGTACTAAGGACTGAAGCTTTCTTT. The rearrangement links TRBV7-9 to TRBJ1-1, with D possibly matching TRBD1 (6 bases). Germline V gene data show CDR1 as SEHNR and CDR2 as FQNEAQ (reference sequence). The ends were cut back, 1 base at V and 5 bases at J, with 17 bases in the middle. This CDR3 is 16 amino acids long.